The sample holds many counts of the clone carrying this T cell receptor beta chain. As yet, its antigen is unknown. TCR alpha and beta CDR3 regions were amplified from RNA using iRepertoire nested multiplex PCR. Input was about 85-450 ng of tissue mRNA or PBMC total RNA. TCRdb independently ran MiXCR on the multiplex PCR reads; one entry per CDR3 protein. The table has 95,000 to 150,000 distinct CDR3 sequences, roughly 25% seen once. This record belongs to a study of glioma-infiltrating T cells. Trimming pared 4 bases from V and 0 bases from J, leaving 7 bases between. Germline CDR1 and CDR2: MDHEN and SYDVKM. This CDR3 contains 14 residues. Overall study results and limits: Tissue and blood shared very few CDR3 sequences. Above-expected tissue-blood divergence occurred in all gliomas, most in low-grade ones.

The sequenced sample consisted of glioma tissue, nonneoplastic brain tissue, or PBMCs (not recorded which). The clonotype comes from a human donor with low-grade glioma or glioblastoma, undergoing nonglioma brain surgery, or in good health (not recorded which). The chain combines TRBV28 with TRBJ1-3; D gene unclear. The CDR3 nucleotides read TGTGCCAGCAGTTATGCGTACTCTGGAAACACCATATATTTT. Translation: CASSYAYSGNTIYF.